This T cell receptor (beta chain) was recovered during a study of blood T cell repertoires in COVID-19. This CDR3 has 16 residues. V gave up 4 bases and J gave up 0 bases, with 13 bases separating them. Germline V gene sequence: CDR1 LGHDT, CDR2 YNNKEL (reference sequence). The assay was immunoSEQ multiplex PCR, and TCRdb's table has in-frame clones only and misses some. Of hundreds of thousands of clones listed, roughly nine tenths are singletons. Participants' own reports of clinical history determined their cohort assignment. The chain carries TRBV3-1 (or the pseudogene TRBV3-2) and TRBJ1-3; TRBD1 might be the D (5 bases). The material sequenced was PBMCs or T cells enriched from blood (not recorded which). This receptor was identified in a woman aged 18 to 35 with acute COVID-19. CDR3 protein: CASSLDIHPSGNTIYF. The CDR3, as DNA: TGTGCCAGCAGCCTGGACATCCACCCCTCTGGAAACACCATATATTTT.